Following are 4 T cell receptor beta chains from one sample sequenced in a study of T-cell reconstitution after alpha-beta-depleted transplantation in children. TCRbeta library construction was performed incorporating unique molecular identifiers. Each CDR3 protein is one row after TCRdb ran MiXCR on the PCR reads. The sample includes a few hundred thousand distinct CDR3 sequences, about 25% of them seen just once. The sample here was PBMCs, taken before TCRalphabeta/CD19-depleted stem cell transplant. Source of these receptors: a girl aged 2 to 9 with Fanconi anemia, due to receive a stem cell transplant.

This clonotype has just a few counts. CDR3: CASSPGQAFNQPQHF. Here the CDR3 DNA reads TGTGCCAGCAGCCCGGGACAGGCTTTCAATCAGCCCCAGCATTTT. V usage is TRBV12-3 or TRBV12-4 and J usage is TRBJ1-5; TRBD1 matches at 8 bases. The junction had 7 bases not matched to a gene; V was cut back by 6 bases and J by 3 bases. The CDR3 sequence is 15 residues long.

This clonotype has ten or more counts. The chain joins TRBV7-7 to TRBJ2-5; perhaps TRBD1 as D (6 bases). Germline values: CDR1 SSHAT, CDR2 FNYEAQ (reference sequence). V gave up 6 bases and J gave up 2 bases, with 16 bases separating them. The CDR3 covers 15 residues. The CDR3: CASSAQGQGQETQYF. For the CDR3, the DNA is TGTGCCAGCAGTGCTCAGGGGCAGGGGCAAGAGACCCAGTACTTC.

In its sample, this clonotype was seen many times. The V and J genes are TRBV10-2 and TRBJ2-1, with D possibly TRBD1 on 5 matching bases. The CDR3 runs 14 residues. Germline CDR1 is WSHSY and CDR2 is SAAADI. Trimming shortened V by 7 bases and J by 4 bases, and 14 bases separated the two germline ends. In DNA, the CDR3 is TGCGCCAGCACCCAAATAGGGGTATACAATGAGCAGTTCTTC. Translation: CASTQIGVYNEQFF.

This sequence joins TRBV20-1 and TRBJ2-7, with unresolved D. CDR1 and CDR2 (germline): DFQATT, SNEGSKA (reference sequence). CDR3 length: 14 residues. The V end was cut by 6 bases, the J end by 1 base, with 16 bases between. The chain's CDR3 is CSARSIARSYEQYF. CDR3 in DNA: TGCAGTGCAAGATCTATAGCCCGGTCCTACGAGCAGTACTTC.